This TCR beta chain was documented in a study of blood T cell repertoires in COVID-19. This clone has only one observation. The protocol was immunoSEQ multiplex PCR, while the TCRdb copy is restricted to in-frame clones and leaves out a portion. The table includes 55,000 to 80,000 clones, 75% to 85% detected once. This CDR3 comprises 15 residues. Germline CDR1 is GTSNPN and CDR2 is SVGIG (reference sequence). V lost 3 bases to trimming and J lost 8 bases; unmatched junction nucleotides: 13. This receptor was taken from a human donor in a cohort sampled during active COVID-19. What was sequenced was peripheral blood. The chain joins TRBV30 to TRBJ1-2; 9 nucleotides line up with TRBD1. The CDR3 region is CAWRDTGTGNRGYTF. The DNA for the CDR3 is TGTGCCTGGAGAGACACCGGGACAGGGAATCGGGGCTACACCTTC.